These 14 T cell receptor beta chains were all obtained from the same sample, sequenced in a study of molecular identifiers for immune sequencing clone quantification. Each CDR3 protein is one row after TCRdb ran MiXCR on the PCR reads. The table records approximately 500,000 distinct CDR3 sequences, about 22% of them present only once. The sample was naive CD8+ T cells from blood, with Jurkat cell RNA spiked in. Subset described: FACS-sorted CD8+CD4-CCR7+CD45RA+ naive T cells. Receptor source: a human donor in good health. Some libraries in this study had Jurkat cell RNA spiked in.

This clonotype was recorded at least ten times. This chain connects TRBV11-2 to TRBJ1-1; D ambiguous. With 3 bases removed from V and 1 base from J, the gap between germline ends came to 12 bases. Germline V gene lookup returns CDR1 SGHAT and CDR2 FQNNGV. The CDR3 extends over 15 amino acids. CDR3 coding DNA: TGTGCCAGCAGCTTGTTACCGCACCAGAACACTGAAGCTTTCTTT. Encoded protein: CASSLLPHQNTEAFF.

Ten or more counts support this clonotype. The CDR3 region has the DNA TGTGCCAGCAGTCCGTTCGGGACTAGCGGCACAGATACGCAGTATTTT. Protein sequence: CASSPFGTSGTDTQYF. The chain links TRBV28 to TRBJ2-3; 10 bases fit TRBD2. The ends lost 5 bases at V and 1 base at J; junction bases unmatched: 6. This CDR3 comprises 16 residues. Germline CDR1 and CDR2: MDHEN and SYDVKM.

This clonotype has more than one count but fewer than ten. The chain carries TRBV28 and TRBJ1-5, with TRBD1 matching over 8 bases. Germline CDR1 and CDR2: MDHEN and SYDVKM. The CDR3 contains 15 residues. With V trimmed by 6 bases and J by 3 bases, 7 bases remained unmatched. CDR3 sequence: CASRAWGQDNQPQHF. CDR3 nucleotides: TGTGCCAGCAGGGCGTGGGGACAGGACAATCAGCCCCAGCATTTT.

On this clonotype itself: One junction end does not reproduce the germline sequence, and a read error may be involved. The rearrangement links TRBV11-2 to TRBJ1-1; D remains ambiguous. The CDR3 contains 11 residues. CDR1 is SGHAT and CDR2 is FQNNGV in the germline V gene. The CDR3 region is CAGRSNSEAFF. DNA for the CDR3: TGTGCCGGCAGATCGAATTCTGAAGCTTTCTTT.

This sequence joins TRBV5-1 and TRBJ1-4, with D unclear. The germline CDR1 and CDR2 sequences are SGHRS and YFSETQ. The V gene lost 5 bases and the J gene lost 6 bases, with 11 bases spanning the gap. CDR3 size: 13 residues. DNA for the CDR3: TGCGCCAGCAGACAAAGACCAGATGAAAAACTGTTTTTT. This gives the protein CASRQRPDEKLFF.

This chain links TRBV7-6 with TRBJ2-6, with TRBD2 identical over 8 bases. This CDR3 comprises 17 residues. From germline, CDR1 is SGHVS and CDR2 FNYEAQ. V was clipped by 1 base and J by 0 bases; unmatched bases: 2. Written as DNA, the CDR3 is TGTGCCAGCAGCTTAGGAGCGGGGGCCTCTGGGGCCAACGTCCTGACTTTC. Translation gives CASSLGAGASGANVLTF.

This clonotype has at least ten counts. The chain uses TRBV7-9 and TRBJ2-3; D could derive from TRBD1 or TRBD2 (5 bases each). Germline CDR1 and CDR2: SEHNR and FQNEAQ (reference sequence). V lost 5 bases and J lost 0, with 18 bases in between. The CDR3 contains 17 residues. CDR3: CASSLTGLSLSTDTQYF. The CDR3 DNA sequence: TGTGCCAGCAGCCTAACAGGACTGTCCCTTAGCACAGATACGCAGTATTTT. Variable domain in full (rest from reference TRBV7-9 and TRBJ2-3): DTGVSQNPRHKITKRGQNVTFRCDPISEHNRLYWYRQTLGQGPEFLTYFQNEAQLEKSRLLSDRFSAERPKGSFSTLEIQRTEQGDSAMYLCASSLTGLSLSTDTQYFGPGTRLTVL.

The gene calls are TRBV19 and TRBJ1-1, with 7 bases that match TRBD1. Germline trimming cut 7 bases from V and 4 bases from J; bases unmatched to any gene: 6. CDR1 LNHDA and CDR2 SQIVND come from the germline V gene (reference sequence). The length of the CDR3 is 13 residues. The CDR3 bases are TGTGCCAGTAAAATAGGGGGCATCACTGAAGCTTTCTTT. Translation gives CASKIGGITEAFF.

A remark on this clonotype: This may be a read error, as it is one base from a much larger clone. The chain joins TRBV7-9 to TRBJ2-7, with D perhaps TRBD1 or TRBD2 (5 bases each). Germline CDR1 and CDR2: SEHNR and FQNEAQ (reference sequence). This CDR3 has 14 residues. CDR3 region: CASSLSVGTYVQYF. DNA of the CDR3: TGTGCCAGCAGCTTATCTGTAGGGACCTACGTGCAGTACTTC.

This chain links TRBV28 with TRBJ2-1; 12 nucleotides line up with TRBD2. In germline, CDR1 is MDHEN, CDR2 SYDVKM. The CDR3 has 19 residues. The ends lost 3 bases at V and 1 base at J; junction bases unmatched: 10. The CDR3 DNA is TGTGCCAGCAGTTTGGTGCGGCTAGCGGGAGGGCCGTCCTACAATGAGCAGTTCTTC. This translates into CASSLVRLAGGPSYNEQFF. The variable domain in full, completed from reference TRBV28 and TRBJ2-1, reads DVKVTQSSRYLVKRTGEKVFLECVQDMDHENMFWYRQDPGLGLRLIYFSYDVKMKEKGDIPEGYSVSREKKERFSLILESASTNQTSMYLCASSLVRLAGGPSYNEQFFGPGTRLTVL.

Comment on this clonotype: A much larger clone differs by one base, so this may be a read error. This chain links TRBV4-1 with TRBJ2-1, with no clear D. Germline lookup yields CDR1 MGHRA and CDR2 YSYEKL. The CDR3 extends over 12 amino acids. The DNA for the CDR3 is TGCACCAGCAGCCAAGATAGGGCGCAGCAGTTCTTC. Amino acid sequence: CTSSQDRAQQFF.

This clonotype was seen ten or more times. The chain has TRBV12-3 or TRBV12-4 and TRBJ2-1; 7 bases map to TRBD2. This CDR3 region has 14 residues. Unmatched junction bases numbered 6, after V lost 1 base and J lost 9 bases. DNA of the CDR3: TGTGCCAGCAGTTTAGAGGGAGGGCCTTTTGAGCAGTTCTTC. This codes for CASSLEGGPFEQFF.

In this sample, this clonotype turned up many times. V usage is TRBV7-9 and J usage is TRBJ2-3, with 14 bases lining up with TRBD2. Germline V lookup: CDR1 SEHNR, CDR2 FQNEAQ (reference sequence). V dropped 2 bases and J dropped 6; count of bases not matched to a gene: 10. CDR3 size: 18 residues. The CDR3 nucleotides are TGTGCCAGCAGCTTAAATTCGGCGGGACTAGCGGGAGCTGATACGCAGTATTTT. It yields the protein CASSLNSAGLAGADTQYF.

The gene calls are TRBV20-1 and TRBJ2-1; D gene uncertain. CDR3 length: 15 amino acids. Germline assignment: CDR1 DFQATT and CDR2 SNEGSKA (reference sequence). Trimming took 1 base from V and 3 from J, leaving 13 bases between them. CDR3 amino acids: CSARAANWSYNEQFF. CDR3 DNA: TGCAGTGCTAGAGCGGCGAATTGGAGCTACAATGAGCAGTTCTTC.